This is a list of T cell receptor beta chains from one sample in a study of blood T cell repertoires in COVID-19. Method: immunoSEQ multiplex PCR; TCRdb's copy keeps in-frame clones and lacks some. The table has tens of thousands of clones, 75% to 85% seen once. Sequencing input: peripheral blood. These receptors all come from a woman aged 70 to 79 with acute or convalescent COVID-19. CDR3s include the opening cysteine and the closing phenylalanine or tryptophan. The D gene is left open where the match is weak. Rows give clone size only sometimes, using once, few, many, or a class for an expanded clone.

D	size	V	J	DNA	CDR3
TRBD1	.	TRBV6-5	TRBJ1-2	TGTGCCAGCAGCCCCAAGGGGGCCGGTGGCTACACCTTC	CASSPKGAGGYTF
.	.	TRBV19	TRBJ2-3	TGTGCCAGTAGTATAGGGGCGGGGGCGGCAGATACGCAGTATTTT	CASSIGAGAADTQYF
.	.	TRBV19	TRBJ1-3	TGTGCCAGTAGCACCCAGCCCAGGGTCGGCGGAAACACCATATATTTT	CASSTQPRVGGNTIYF
TRBD1	.	TRBV25-1	TRBJ1-4	TGTGCCAGCAGTGAATCAGGACAGGGGGCTTCTAATGAAAAACTGTTTTTT	CASSESGQGASNEKLFF
TRBD2	.	TRBV11-2	TRBJ2-5	TGTGCCAGCAGCGGACTAGCGGAACAAGAGACCCAGTACTTC	CASSGLAEQETQYF
.	once	TRBV3-1/TRBV3-2	TRBJ2-3	TGTGCCAGCAGCCAACGGCGGGGTAGCACAGATACGCAGTATTTT	CASSQRRGSTDTQYF
.	.	TRBV5-6	TRBJ2-6	TGTGCCAGCAGCTTGGCCAACGGAGCCCACGTTGCTGGGGCCAACGTCCTGACTTTC	CASSLANGAHVAGANVLTF
TRBD1	once	TRBV4-1	TRBJ1-3	TGCGCCAGCAGCCAGGCCTTTTTAGCGGGACAGGGGGTCGGTGGAAACACCATATATTTT	CASSQAFLAGQGVGGNTIYF
.	.	TRBV4-2	TRBJ2-3	TGTGCCAGCAGCCAATTTCTAACTAGCTCCGATACGCAGTATTTT	CASSQFLTSSDTQYF
TRBD2	few	TRBV7-9	TRBJ2-2	TGTGCCAGCAGCCCTGACTGGACTAGCGGGGGGAACACCGGGGAGCTGTTTTTT	CASSPDWTSGGNTGELFF
TRBD1	.	TRBV6-1	TRBJ1-6	TGTGCCAGCAGTGCACAGGGGGACTCCTATAATTCACCCCTCCACTTT	CASSAQGDSYNSPLHF
TRBD1	.	TRBV10-3	TRBJ2-7	TGTGCCATCAGTGATCAGGGGGTAGGAGAGCAGTACTTC	CAISDQGVGEQYF
.	.	TRBV6-6	TRBJ2-4	TGTGCCACTACCAGGGGCTCCGAAAACATTCAGTACTTC	CATTRGSENIQYF
TRBD1	few	TRBV2	TRBJ1-2	TGTGCCAGCAGCGGACAGGGAAACTATGGCTACACCTTC	CASSGQGNYGYTF
.	few	TRBV7-9	TRBJ1-1	TGTGCCAGCAGCTTAGACAGTCGGTCTGAAGCTTTCTTT	CASSLDSRSEAFF
TRBD1	few	TRBV5-1	TRBJ1-1	TGCGCCAGCAGCGTTGACAGGGCATTGAACACTGAAGCTTTCTTT	CASSVDRALNTEAFF
.	.	TRBV9	TRBJ1-2	TGTGCCAGCAGCCCAGAGCTACAGCTAAATAACTATGGCTACACCTTC	CASSPELQLNNYGYTF
TRBD2	.	TRBV2	TRBJ2-3	TGTGCCAGCAGGCGGCGTCGGGGGGGAAGCACAGATACGCAGTATTTT	CASRRRRGGSTDTQYF
TRBD2	once	TRBV9	TRBJ2-1	TGTGCCAGCAGCTCCTCACCTACCAGACCCAGCGGGGGCTACAATGAGCAGTTCTTC	CASSSSPTRPSGGYNEQFF
.	.	TRBV7-8	TRBJ1-1	TGTGCCAGCACCACGCTCCGTAGAGGGGGAAACACTGAAGCTTTCTTT	CASTTLRRGGNTEAFF
TRBD1	.	TRBV5-1	TRBJ2-7	TGCGCCAGCACTTCTCAGGGGGCTTACTACGAGCAGTACTTC	CASTSQGAYYEQYF
TRBD1	.	TRBV7-2	TRBJ2-3	TGTGCCAGCAGCCCATGGGACAGGGGGACAGATACGCAGTATTTT	CASSPWDRGTDTQYF
TRBD1	.	TRBV3-1/TRBV3-2	TRBJ2-5	TGTGCCAGCAGGAGTACAGGGGTCTCAGAGACCCAGTACTTC	CASRSTGVSETQYF
TRBD1	.	TRBV6-6	TRBJ1-2	TGTGCCAGCAGCTTCGGGACAGGGAACTATGGCTACACCTTC	CASSFGTGNYGYTF
TRBD1	.	TRBV29-1	TRBJ2-7	TGCAGCGTTGAGGAGACAGGGGTCCTCTACGAGCAGTACTTC	CSVEETGVLYEQYF
TRBD1	.	TRBV18	TRBJ1-1	TGTGCCAGCTCACCACCTTGGACAGGGGATATGAACACTGAAGCTTTCTTT	CASSPPWTGDMNTEAFF
.	.	TRBV6-5	TRBJ1-2	TGTGCCAGCAGCCTAACAGAATATGGCTACACCTTC	CASSLTEYGYTF
TRBD1	few	TRBV29-1	TRBJ1-2	TGCAGCGTAACTCGGACAGGGGATGGCTACACCTTC	CSVTRTGDGYTF
.	few	TRBV7-2	TRBJ1-3	TGTGCCAGCAGCTTATGGGCAAGCCCGAACTCTGGAAACACCATATATTTT	CASSLWASPNSGNTIYF
.	.	TRBV5-1	TRBJ2-1	TGCGCCAGCAGCTTGGGGGGGACTCAAAATAAGCAGTTCTTC	CASSLGGTQNKQFF
TRBD2	.	TRBV7-2	TRBJ2-3	TGTGCCACCAGCGGGGGGGCCCCAGATACGCAGTATTTT	CATSGGAPDTQYF